These 8 T cell receptor beta chains came from one sample sequenced in a study of blood T cell repertoires in COVID-19. Data came from immunoSEQ multiplex PCR; TCRdb stores just in-frame clones and leaves some out. The sample holds about 40,000 clones, 75% to 90% seen once. Sequencing was performed on peripheral blood. These receptors came from a human donor in a cohort sampled during active COVID-19.

The CDR3 here is CASSQGIQETQYF. The CDR3 DNA reads TGTGCCAGCAGTCAGGGGATTCAAGAGACCCAGTACTTC. The chain uses TRBV2 and TRBJ2-5, with D tentatively TRBD1 (6 bases). The CDR3 has 13 residues. From germline, CDR1 is SNHLY and CDR2 FYNNEI. V was trimmed by 5 bases and J by 2 bases, leaving 9 bases between them. Supplemented by reference TRBV2 and TRBJ2-5, the full variable domain reads EPEVTQTPSHQVTQMGQEVILRCVPISNHLYFYWYRQILGQKVEFLVSFYNNEISEKSEIFDDQFSVERPDGSNFTLKIRSTKLEDSAMYFCASSQGIQETQYFGPGTRLLVL.

The CDR3 DNA reads TGTGCCAGTAGTATCCTGGACAGCCATCACACTGAAGCTTTCTTT. Translating it yields CASSILDSHHTEAFF. This rearrangement joins TRBV19 to TRBJ1-1; D is perhaps TRBD1 (6 bases). There are 15 residues in the CDR3. Trimming shortened V by 3 bases and J by 3 bases, and 14 bases separated the two germline ends. Germline loops: CDR1 LNHDA, CDR2 SQIVND (reference sequence).

This clone was seen just once. The V and J genes are TRBV6-5 and TRBJ2-6, with TRBD2 as a possible D gene (5 bases). Looked up from germline, CDR1 is MNHEY and CDR2 is SVGAGI. Trimming cost V 8 bases and J 12 bases, with 17 bases left between them. The CDR3 is 13 amino acids. CDR3 DNA: TGTGCCAGCTATTACGGACTCGAGCGCGTCCTGACTTTC. It translates to CASYYGLERVLTF.

The J gene is TRBJ1-2, the V gene TRBV7-8, with no clear D. CDR3 length: 19 residues. Germline values: CDR1 SGHVS, CDR2 FQNEAQ. V was shortened by 5 bases and J by 2 bases, with 27 bases between the two germline ends. CDR3 sequence reads: CASSPRQAVRPFLNYGYTF. The CDR3 nucleotides read TGTGCCAGCAGCCCCCGGCAGGCCGTTCGTCCGTTCCTGAACTATGGCTACACCTTC.

V gene TRBV5-4 combines with J gene TRBJ1-2, with TRBD1 matching over 9 bases. Germline assignment: CDR1 SGHNT and CDR2 YYREEE (reference sequence). The CDR3 contains 16 residues. V lost 1 base, J lost 4 bases, and 8 bases stayed unmatched. CDR3 sequence: CASSLSQGALGYGYTF. CDR3 coding DNA: TGTGCCAGCAGCTTGTCACAGGGGGCTTTGGGCTATGGCTACACCTTC.

This clone was detected only a few times. The CDR3 spells CASSFGIGNTEAFF. The CDR3 nucleotides are TGTGCCAGCAGCTTTGGCATTGGGAACACTGAAGCTTTCTTT. The V call is TRBV5-6, the J call TRBJ1-1; D call uncertain. Germline V CDR1 and CDR2: SGHDT, YYEEEE. This CDR3 is built from 14 residues. Trimming took off 2 bases at V and 1 base at J, with 9 bases between the two ends.

This clone has only one observation. The V call is TRBV5-4, the J call TRBJ1-1, with TRBD1 matching over 8 bases. Trimming cost V 2 bases and J 7 bases; bases outside gene matches: 10. The CDR3 contains 15 residues. CDR1 and CDR2 (germline): SGHNT, YYREEE (reference sequence). DNA for the CDR3: TGTGCCAGCAGCTTTTTGGGGACAGGCATCATTGAAGCTTTCTTT. Translated: CASSFLGTGIIEAFF.

The V gene is TRBV4-2, the J gene TRBJ2-7, with 8 bases fitting TRBD2. Per the germline V gene, CDR1 is LGHNA and CDR2 is YNFKEQ. This CDR3 is built from 16 residues. J was trimmed by 2 bases and V by 0 bases; bases with no gene match: 6. The CDR3 reads CASSQEGVGLAYEQYF. As DNA, the CDR3 is TGTGCCAGCAGCCAAGAGGGAGTGGGACTAGCCTACGAGCAGTACTTC.